Listed below are T cell receptor beta chains from one sample, sequenced in a study of blood T cell repertoires in COVID-19. Clones were sequenced by immunoSEQ multiplex PCR, and TCRdb holds only the in-frame ones, with some missing. The repertoire holds under 500,000 clones, 85% to 90% seen once, with about 4.5% in the top ten. The specimen was peripheral blood. These receptors were taken from a woman in her twenties or thirties with acute or convalescent COVID-19. Both conserved end residues are part of each CDR3. Each record gives: clone size, J gene, V gene, D gene, CDR3 protein, CDR3 DNA. D genes are given only for firm matches. The listing skips clone size in some rows; elsewhere it reads once, few, many or a size class.

abundance: .
j_gene: TRBJ2-7
v_gene: TRBV11-1
d_gene: .
CDR3aa: CASSPKGKTYEQYF
CDR3nt: TGTGCCAGCAGTCCGAAGGGGAAAACCTACGAGCAGTACTTC

abundance: .
j_gene: TRBJ2-3
v_gene: TRBV2
d_gene: TRBD2
CDR3aa: CASSLTPSGEQYF
CDR3nt: TGTGCCAGCAGTCTCACTCCTAGCGGGGAGCAGTATTTT

abundance: once
j_gene: TRBJ2-7
v_gene: TRBV6-5
d_gene: TRBD1
CDR3aa: CASSYASGQGYEQYF
CDR3nt: TGTGCCAGCAGTTACGCCTCGGGACAGGGCTACGAGCAGTACTTC

abundance: .
j_gene: TRBJ1-1
v_gene: TRBV9
d_gene: TRBD1
CDR3aa: CASSSRTGGNTEAFF
CDR3nt: TGTGCCAGCAGCTCAAGGACAGGGGGGAACACTGAAGCTTTCTTT

abundance: .
j_gene: TRBJ1-1
v_gene: TRBV27
d_gene: .
CDR3aa: CASSLSPPGVTRTEAFF
CDR3nt: TGTGCCAGCAGTTTATCGCCCCCGGGGGTCACGAGGACTGAAGCTTTCTTT

abundance: .
j_gene: TRBJ1-1
v_gene: TRBV5-1
d_gene: TRBD1
CDR3aa: CASSPRQGRNTEAFF
CDR3nt: TGCGCCAGCAGCCCTCGACAGGGCCGGAACACTGAAGCTTTCTTT

abundance: .
j_gene: TRBJ2-5
v_gene: TRBV5-1
d_gene: .
CDR3aa: CASSLGQQETQYF
CDR3nt: TGCGCCAGCAGCTTGGGGCAGCAAGAGACCCAGTACTTC

abundance: .
j_gene: TRBJ1-6
v_gene: TRBV5-1
d_gene: TRBD1
CDR3aa: CASSLGQGRSPLHF
CDR3nt: TGCGCCAGCAGCTTGGGACAGGGGAGGTCGCCCCTCCACTTT

abundance: .
j_gene: TRBJ1-2
v_gene: TRBV19
d_gene: TRBD1
CDR3aa: CASTIPGTGPGSGYTF
CDR3nt: TGTGCCAGTACCATCCCCGGGACAGGGCCTGGTAGTGGCTACACCTTC

abundance: few
j_gene: TRBJ1-5
v_gene: TRBV19
d_gene: TRBD1
CDR3aa: CASTQTGYQPQHF
CDR3nt: TGTGCCAGTACCCAGACAGGGTATCAGCCCCAGCATTTT